Sequencing of this TCR beta chain was carried out in a study of T-cell reconstitution after alpha-beta-depleted transplantation in children. This CDR3 region has 16 residues. Germline values: CDR1 DFQATT, CDR2 SNEGSKA (reference sequence). V gave up 6 bases and J gave up 0 bases, with 18 bases separating them. Preparation of the TCRbeta library used unique molecular identifiers. In TCRdb, the PCR reads were re-called with MiXCR into one record per CDR3 protein. The table shows 330,000 or so distinct CDR3 sequences, with 10% occurring only once. The sample in question was PBMCs from the stem cell graft donor, obtained from the stem cell graft. The rearrangement joins TRBV20-1 to TRBJ2-4, with a weak D call TRBD1 (6 bases). The clonotype was recovered from a human donor who donated a stem cell graft to a child with acute lymphoblastic leukemia. CDR3 residues: CSAPDRSYLAKNIQYF. CDR3 nucleotide sequence: TGCAGTGCCCCAGACAGGTCCTATCTAGCCAAAAACATTCAGTACTTC.